This TCR beta chain was found in a study of T-cell reconstitution after alpha-beta-depleted transplantation in children (dated by TCRdb to the mid-2010s). With respect to the entire study: The study quantitatively tracked T-cell immune reconstitution after TCRalphabeta/CD19-depleted allogeneic hematopoietic cell transplantation in children using TCR repertoire profiling.

The study at large found these results: Over subsequent months, a decline in hyperexpanded clone frequencies was noted, and after one year, T-cell counts and TCRbeta diversity were mostly ascribed to newly produced T cells. The apparently early alphabetaT-cell count recovery about two months after transplant was reportedly dependent on only several hundred rapidly expanded clones derived from non-depleted graft cells. In some patients, the high TCRbeta diversity seen at day 60 was put down to recipient T cells and intrathymic progenitors that had survived conditioning.

The intended sense of this specimen's treatment or condition label: allogeneic hematopoietic cell transplantation with graft depleted of TCRalphabeta T cells and CD19 B cells. The transplant recipients were children given TCRalphabeta/CD19-depleted allogeneic hematopoietic cell grafts. This clonotype has a count of ten or more. There is no known antigen for this receptor. Base qualities are missing; no much larger clone stands one base away. The library relied on PCR. Sequencing relied on an Illumina HiSeq 2500. To normalize quantification of the TCRbeta repertoire, the TCR libraries were built with molecular barcoding that relied on unique molecular identifiers. The public reads were reprocessed in TCRdb via fastp at Q25 and MiXCR, keeping in-frame beta chains. Each entry merges the rows of one CDR3 protein and shows their most common DNA and genes. The sample table records 150,000 to 250,000 distinct CDR3 sequences; 5.5% to 7% of these occur just once. Roughly 4.8% of the sample belongs to the ten largest clones.

The germline V gene gives CDR1 as LGHNA and CDR2 as YSLEER. The CDR3, from cysteine to phenylalanine, totals 16 residues. Of the read, only the CDR3 DNA is kept; its 48 bases are in frame from base 1. V is reduced by 0 bases and J by 3 bases, leaving a spacing of 13 bases between them. Recombination connected TRBV4-3 to TRBJ2-3; the D match is possibly TRBD1 or TRBD2, with 5 bases aligned in each. Sequenced here: PBMCs, sampled before TCRalphabeta/CD19-depleted stem cell transplant. The receptor was derived from a girl in the first two years of life with combined immunodeficiency, due to receive a stem cell transplant. The DNA reads as follows: TGCGCCAGCAGCCAAGAGCTCGGGACGGGTACAGATACGCAGTATTTT. Translated, this gives CASSQELGTGTDTQYF.